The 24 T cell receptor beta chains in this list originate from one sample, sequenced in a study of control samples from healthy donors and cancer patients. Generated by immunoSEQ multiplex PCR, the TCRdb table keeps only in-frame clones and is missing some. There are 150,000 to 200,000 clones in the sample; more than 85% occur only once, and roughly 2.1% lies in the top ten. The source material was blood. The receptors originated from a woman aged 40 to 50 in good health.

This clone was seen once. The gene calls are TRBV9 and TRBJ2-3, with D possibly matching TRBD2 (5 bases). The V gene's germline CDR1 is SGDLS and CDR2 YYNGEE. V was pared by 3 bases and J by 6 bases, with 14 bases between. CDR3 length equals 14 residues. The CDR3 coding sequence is TGTGCCAGCAGCGCCTCACTAGTGGCGGATACGCAGTATTTT. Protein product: CASSASLVADTQYF.

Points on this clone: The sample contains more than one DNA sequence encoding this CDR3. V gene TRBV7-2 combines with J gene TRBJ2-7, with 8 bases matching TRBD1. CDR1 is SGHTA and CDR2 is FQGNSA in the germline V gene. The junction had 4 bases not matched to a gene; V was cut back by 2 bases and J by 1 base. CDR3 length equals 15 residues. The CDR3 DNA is TGTGCCAGCAGCTTATCCGGGACAGGTTCCTACGAGCAGTACTTC. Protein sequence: CASSLSGTGSYEQYF.

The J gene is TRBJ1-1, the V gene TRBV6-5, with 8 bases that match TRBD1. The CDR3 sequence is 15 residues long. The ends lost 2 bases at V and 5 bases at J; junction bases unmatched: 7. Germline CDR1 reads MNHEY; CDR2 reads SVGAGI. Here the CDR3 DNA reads TGTGCCAGCAGTTACGCCGGGACAGGAAAGACTGAAGCTTTCTTT. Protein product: CASSYAGTGKTEAFF.

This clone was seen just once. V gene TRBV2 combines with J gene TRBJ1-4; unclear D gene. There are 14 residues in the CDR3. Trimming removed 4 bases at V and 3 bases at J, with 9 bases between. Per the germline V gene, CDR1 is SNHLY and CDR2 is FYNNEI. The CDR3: CASSVVSANEKLFF. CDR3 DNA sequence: TGTGCCAGCAGTGTAGTGTCGGCTAATGAAAAACTGTTTTTT.

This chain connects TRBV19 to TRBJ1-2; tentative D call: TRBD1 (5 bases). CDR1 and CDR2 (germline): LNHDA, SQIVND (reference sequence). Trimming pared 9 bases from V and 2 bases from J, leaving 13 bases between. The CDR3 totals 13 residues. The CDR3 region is CASSLDRNYGYTF. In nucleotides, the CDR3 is TGTGCCAGCAGTCTCGACAGAAACTATGGCTACACCTTC. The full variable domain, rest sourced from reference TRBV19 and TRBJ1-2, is DGGITQSPKYLFRKEGQNVTLSCEQNLNHDAMYWYRQDPGQGLRLIYYSQIVNDFQKGDIAEGYSVSREKKESFPLTVTSAQKNPTAFYLCASSLDRNYGYTFGSGTRLTVV.

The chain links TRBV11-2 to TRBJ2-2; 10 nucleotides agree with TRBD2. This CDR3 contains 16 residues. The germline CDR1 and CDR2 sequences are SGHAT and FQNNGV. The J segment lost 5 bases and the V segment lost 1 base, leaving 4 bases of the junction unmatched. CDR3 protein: CASSLGLAGVTGELFF. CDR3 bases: TGTGCCAGCAGCTTAGGCCTAGCGGGAGTTACCGGGGAGCTGTTTTTT. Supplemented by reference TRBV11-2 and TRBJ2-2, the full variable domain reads EAGVAQSPRYKIIEKRQSVAFWCNPISGHATLYWYQQILGQGPKLLIQFQNNGVVDDSQLPKDRFSAERLKGVDSTLKIQPAKLEDSAVYLCASSLGLAGVTGELFFGEGSRLTVL.

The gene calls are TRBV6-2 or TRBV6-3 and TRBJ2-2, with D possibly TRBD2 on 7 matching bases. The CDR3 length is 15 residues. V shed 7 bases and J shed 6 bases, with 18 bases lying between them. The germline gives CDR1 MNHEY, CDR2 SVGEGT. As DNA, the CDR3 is TGTGCCAGCACCCCCGGGGGGCATGAGGCCGGGGAGCTGTTTTTT. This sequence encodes CASTPGGHEAGELFF.

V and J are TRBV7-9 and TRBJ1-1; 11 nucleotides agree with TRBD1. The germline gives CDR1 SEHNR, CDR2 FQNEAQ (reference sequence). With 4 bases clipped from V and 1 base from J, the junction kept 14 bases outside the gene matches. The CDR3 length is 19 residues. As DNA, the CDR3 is TGTGCCAGCAGCTCCCCAAGGGGCAGGACAGGGGGCACGAACACTGAAGCTTTCTTT. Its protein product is CASSSPRGRTGGTNTEAFF.

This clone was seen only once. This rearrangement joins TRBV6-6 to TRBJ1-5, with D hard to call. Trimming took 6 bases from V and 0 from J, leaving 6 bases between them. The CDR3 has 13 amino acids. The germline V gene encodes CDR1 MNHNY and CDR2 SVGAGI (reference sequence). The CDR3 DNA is TGTGCCAGCAGAAGATATAGCAATCAGCCCCAGCATTTT. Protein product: CASRRYSNQPQHF.

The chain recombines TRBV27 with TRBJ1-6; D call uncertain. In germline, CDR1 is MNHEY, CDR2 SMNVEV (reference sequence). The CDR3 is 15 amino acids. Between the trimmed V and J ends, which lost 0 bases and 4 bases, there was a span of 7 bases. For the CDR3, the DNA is TGTGCCAGCAGTTTATCGGTGGGATATAATTCACCCCTCCACTTT. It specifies CASSLSVGYNSPLHF.

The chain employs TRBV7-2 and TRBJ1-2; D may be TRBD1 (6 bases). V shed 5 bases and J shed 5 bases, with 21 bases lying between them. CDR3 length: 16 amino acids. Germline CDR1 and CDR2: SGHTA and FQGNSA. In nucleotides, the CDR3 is TGTGCCAGCAGCCTCACGGGGGCAGGGAATAATTATGGCTACACCTTC. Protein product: CASSLTGAGNNYGYTF.

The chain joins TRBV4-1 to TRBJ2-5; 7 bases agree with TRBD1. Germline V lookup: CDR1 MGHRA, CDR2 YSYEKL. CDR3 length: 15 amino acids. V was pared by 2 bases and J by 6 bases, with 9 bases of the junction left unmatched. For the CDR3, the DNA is TGCGCCAGCAGCCAAACCGACAGGGAGATAAAGACCCAGTACTTC. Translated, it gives CASSQTDREIKTQYF.

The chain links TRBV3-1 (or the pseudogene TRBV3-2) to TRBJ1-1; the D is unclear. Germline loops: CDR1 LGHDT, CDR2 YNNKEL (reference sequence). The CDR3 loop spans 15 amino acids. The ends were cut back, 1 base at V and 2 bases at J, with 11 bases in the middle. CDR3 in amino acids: CASSQGTASNTEAFF. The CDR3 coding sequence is TGTGCCAGCAGCCAAGGCACAGCCTCCAACACTGAAGCTTTCTTT.

The CDR3 reads CASSLGGAENTIYF. For the CDR3, the DNA is TGTGCCAGCAGCTTGGGGGGTGCTGAAAACACCATATATTTT. The J gene is TRBJ1-3, the V gene TRBV5-6; D call uncertain. CDR3 length: 14 amino acids. The germline gives CDR1 SGHDT, CDR2 YYEEEE. V dropped 0 bases and J dropped 6 bases, with 10 bases sitting between them.

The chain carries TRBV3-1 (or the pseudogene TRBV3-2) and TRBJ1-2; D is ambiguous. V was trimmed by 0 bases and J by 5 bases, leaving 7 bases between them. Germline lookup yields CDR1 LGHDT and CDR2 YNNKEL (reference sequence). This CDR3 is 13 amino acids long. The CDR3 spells CASSQDRVYGYTF. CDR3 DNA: TGTGCCAGCAGCCAAGATCGCGTTTATGGCTACACCTTC.

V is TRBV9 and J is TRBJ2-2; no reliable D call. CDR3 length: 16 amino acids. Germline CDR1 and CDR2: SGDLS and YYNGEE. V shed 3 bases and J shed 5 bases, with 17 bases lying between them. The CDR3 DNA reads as TGTGCCAGCAGCGCCTCGCCCCGGGTGGGAACCGGGGAGCTGTTTTTT. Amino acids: CASSASPRVGTGELFF.

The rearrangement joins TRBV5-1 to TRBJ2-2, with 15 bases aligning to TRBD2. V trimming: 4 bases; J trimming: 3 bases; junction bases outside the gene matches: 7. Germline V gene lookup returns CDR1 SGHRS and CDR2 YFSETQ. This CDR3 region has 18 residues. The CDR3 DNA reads TGCGCCAGCAGCCCGGGACTAGCGGGGGGCATATACACCGGGGAGCTGTTTTTT. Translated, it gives CASSPGLAGGIYTGELFF.

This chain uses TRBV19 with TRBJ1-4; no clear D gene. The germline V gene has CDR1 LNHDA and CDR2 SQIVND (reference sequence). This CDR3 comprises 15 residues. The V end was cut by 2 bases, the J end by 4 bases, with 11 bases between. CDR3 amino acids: CASSISALSNEKLFF. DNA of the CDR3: TGTGCCAGTAGTATATCGGCGCTAAGTAATGAAAAACTGTTTTTT.

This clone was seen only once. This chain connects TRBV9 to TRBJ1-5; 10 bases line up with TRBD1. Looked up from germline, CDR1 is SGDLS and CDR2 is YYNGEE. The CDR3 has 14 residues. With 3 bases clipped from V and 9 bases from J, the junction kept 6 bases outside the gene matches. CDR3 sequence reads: CASSGQGAWGPQHF. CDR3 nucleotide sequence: TGTGCCAGCAGCGGACAGGGGGCATGGGGGCCCCAGCATTTT.

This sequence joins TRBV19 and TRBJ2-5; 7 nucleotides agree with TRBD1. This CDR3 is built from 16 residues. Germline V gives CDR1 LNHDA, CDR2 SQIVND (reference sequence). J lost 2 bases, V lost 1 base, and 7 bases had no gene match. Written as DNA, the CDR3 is TGTGCCAGTAGTATAGGGCCCGGGACAGCACAAGAGACCCAGTACTTC. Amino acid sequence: CASSIGPGTAQETQYF.

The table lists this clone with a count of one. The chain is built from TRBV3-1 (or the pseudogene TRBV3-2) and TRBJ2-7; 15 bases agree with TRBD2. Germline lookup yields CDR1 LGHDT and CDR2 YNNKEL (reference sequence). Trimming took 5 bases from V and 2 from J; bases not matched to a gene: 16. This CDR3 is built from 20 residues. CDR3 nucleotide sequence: TGTGCCAGCAGCGTCTCCCCGGGACTAGCGGGGGGCAGCGGAGCCTACGAGCAGTACTTC. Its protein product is CASSVSPGLAGGSGAYEQYF.

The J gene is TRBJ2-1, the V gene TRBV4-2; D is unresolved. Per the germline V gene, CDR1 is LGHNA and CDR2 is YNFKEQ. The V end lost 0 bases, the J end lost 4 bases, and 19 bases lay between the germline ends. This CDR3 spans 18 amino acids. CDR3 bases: TGTGCCAGCAGCCAAGATATGTTGTCAGCTGACTCTTACAATGAGCAGTTCTTC. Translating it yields CASSQDMLSADSYNEQFF.

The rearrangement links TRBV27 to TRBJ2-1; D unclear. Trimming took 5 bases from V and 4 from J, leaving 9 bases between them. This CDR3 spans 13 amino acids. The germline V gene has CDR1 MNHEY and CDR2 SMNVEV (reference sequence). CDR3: CASSPQVYNEQFF. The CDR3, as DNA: TGTGCCAGCAGTCCGCAGGTATACAATGAGCAGTTCTTC.

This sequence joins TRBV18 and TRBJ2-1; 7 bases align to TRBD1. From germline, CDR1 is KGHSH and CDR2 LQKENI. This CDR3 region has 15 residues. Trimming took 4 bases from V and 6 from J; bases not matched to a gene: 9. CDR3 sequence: CASSLGTAPTNEQFF. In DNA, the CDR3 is TGTGCCAGCTCACTAGGGACAGCGCCTACCAATGAGCAGTTCTTC.